This entry lists 18 T cell receptor beta chains sequenced from one sample in a study of CD8 T cells in Susac syndrome. After extraction with the RNeasy kit, about 0.5 to 1 ug of the RNA was reverse transcribed using random hexamers. TCRdb independently ran MiXCR on the immunoSEQ multiplex PCR reads; one entry per CDR3 protein. This sample carries some 300,000 distinct CDR3 sequences, around 85% of them seen once, and the ten largest clones take approximately 0.2%. Sequencing was performed on CD8+ T cells from PBMCs. These receptors were collected from a human donor with multiple sclerosis.

This chain connects TRBV4-3 to TRBJ1-1; D is undetermined. The CDR3 contains 16 residues. Trimming removed 0 bases at V and 1 base at J, with 12 bases between. Germline CDR1 is LGHNA and CDR2 is YSLEER. The DNA for the CDR3 is TGCGCCAGCAGCCAAGATGTCAGGTCGGGGAACACTGAAGCTTTCTTT. Amino acids: CASSQDVRSGNTEAFF.

The chain employs TRBV19 and TRBJ2-1; TRBD2 might be the D (5 bases). The germline V gene has CDR1 LNHDA and CDR2 SQIVND (reference sequence). The CDR3 consists of 14 residues. Trimming left V 3 bases short and J 5 bases short, with 11 bases between. CDR3 sequence (DNA): TGTGCCAGTAGTATGGAGGATTACGACAATGAGCAGTTCTTC. This encodes CASSMEDYDNEQFF.

J is TRBJ2-7 and V is TRBV3-1, with TRBD1 matching over 9 bases. The CDR3 extends over 15 amino acids. Germline V gene lookup returns CDR1 LGHDT and CDR2 YNNKEL (reference sequence). The V segment lost 1 base and the J segment 1 base; nucleotides outside the gene matches: 2. CDR3 in amino acids: CASSQVGTGSYEQYF. The CDR3 DNA is TGTGCCAGCAGCCAAGTCGGGACAGGGTCCTACGAGCAGTACTTC.

This clonotype is a singleton in its sample. The chain couples TRBV30 to TRBJ2-7, with 9 bases identical to TRBD1. Germline assignment: CDR1 GTSNPN and CDR2 SVGIG (reference sequence). The CDR3 loop spans 13 amino acids. After removal of 5 bases from V and 6 bases from J, the junction contained 8 bases not matched to a gene. The DNA for the CDR3 is TGTGCCTGGGACCCCGGGACAGGGCGCGAGCAGTACTTC. It encodes CAWDPGTGREQYF.

The chain is built from TRBV29-1 and TRBJ1-1, with unresolved D. Germline lookup yields CDR1 SQVTM and CDR2 ANQGSEA. V lost 3 bases to trimming and J lost 1 base, with 6 bases between them. The CDR3 covers 12 residues. Written as DNA, the CDR3 is TGCAGCGTTGACGGAACGAACACTGAAGCTTTCTTT. This gives the protein CSVDGTNTEAFF.

The V and J genes are TRBV5-4 and TRBJ2-3; 10 bases agree with TRBD1. Germline CDR1 and CDR2: SGHNT and YYREEE (reference sequence). The CDR3 length is 17 residues. V was clipped by 4 bases and J by 2 bases; unmatched bases: 10. CDR3 in DNA: TGTGCCAGCAGCACACGGACAGGGGGTTTTTTCACAGATACGCAGTATTTT. Amino acid sequence: CASSTRTGGFFTDTQYF.

The chain has TRBV27 and TRBJ2-7, with D possibly being TRBD1 (5 bases). Trimming stripped 6 bases from V and 2 bases from J, with 20 bases between. This CDR3 spans 16 amino acids. Germline CDR1 MNHEY, CDR2 SMNVEV (reference sequence). The CDR3 region has the DNA TGTGCCAGCAGCCTAAGCCAGGGTTTGGGGACCTACGAGCAGTACTTC. This encodes CASSLSQGLGTYEQYF.

This clonotype was observed a few times. The CDR3 loop reads CASSGWSTEAFF. For the CDR3, the DNA is TGTGCCAGTAGCGGATGGAGCACTGAAGCTTTCTTT. The chain recombines TRBV19 with TRBJ1-1; the D is unclear. The V and J ends lost 6 bases and 4 bases respectively, with 9 bases between them. The CDR3 totals 12 residues. Germline CDR1 LNHDA, CDR2 SQIVND (reference sequence). Full variable domain (remainder filled in from reference TRBV19 and TRBJ1-1): DGGITQSPKYLFRKEGQNVTLSCEQNLNHDAMYWYRQDPGQGLRLIYYSQIVNDFQKGDIAEGYSVSREKKESFPLTVTSAQKNPTAFYLCASSGWSTEAFFGQGTRLTVV.

The J gene is TRBJ1-1, the V gene TRBV19; 7 bases align to TRBD1. Trimming at V came to 5 bases and at J to 2 bases, leaving 5 bases not matched to a gene. The V gene's germline CDR1 is LNHDA and CDR2 SQIVND (reference sequence). The CDR3 has 14 amino acids. This CDR3 is CASSWDRSNTEAFF. CDR3 DNA sequence: TGTGCCAGTAGTTGGGACAGATCAAACACTGAAGCTTTCTTT.

V and J are TRBV29-1 and TRBJ1-1, with D perhaps TRBD1 (5 bases). The CDR3 runs to 14 residues. Germline values: CDR1 SQVTM, CDR2 ANQGSEA. V lost 1 base and J 6 bases, leaving 15 bases between the germline ends. Here the CDR3 reads CSVEGGDMGPEAFF. The DNA of the CDR3 is TGCAGCGTTGAAGGAGGAGACATGGGGCCTGAAGCTTTCTTT.

There are a few counts of this clonotype. This chain connects TRBV7-2 to TRBJ2-7, with TRBD1 matching over 10 bases. The V gene's germline CDR1 is SGHTA and CDR2 FQGNSA. With V trimmed by 1 base and J by 5 bases, 8 bases remained unmatched. The CDR3 sequence is 16 residues long. For the CDR3, the DNA is TGTGCCAGCAGCTTAGTCCCGGGACAGGGGTACCACGAGCAGTACTTC. The encoded protein is CASSLVPGQGYHEQYF.

The V and J genes are TRBV4-3 and TRBJ2-5; tentatively, D is TRBD1 (6 bases). V was clipped by 1 base and J by 2 bases, with 14 bases between them. The germline gives CDR1 LGHNA, CDR2 YSLEER. The CDR3 is 16 residues long. The CDR3 DNA reads TGCGCCAGCAGCCAAGGTTCGTGGCAGGGGCAAGAGACCCAGTACTTC. This translates into CASSQGSWQGQETQYF.

The rearrangement joins TRBV5-1 to TRBJ2-2, with 14 positions matching TRBD2. The CDR3 sequence is 17 residues long. Germline trimming cut 0 bases from V and 7 bases from J; bases unmatched to any gene: 5. In germline, CDR1 is SGHRS, CDR2 YFSETQ. The DNA for the CDR3 is TGCGCCAGCAGCTTGGGACTAGCGGGAGGGCCGAACGGGGAGCTGTTTTTT. Translation gives CASSLGLAGGPNGELFF.

J is TRBJ2-1 and V is TRBV2; possible D gene TRBD2, 6 bases. The CDR3 totals 15 residues. Germline V lookup: CDR1 SNHLY, CDR2 FYNNEI. Trimming left V 3 bases short and J 0 bases short, with 9 bases between. This CDR3 is CASSEVAASYNEQFF. CDR3 nucleotide sequence: TGTGCCAGCAGTGAGGTAGCGGCCTCCTACAATGAGCAGTTCTTC.

A single count supports this clonotype. The rearrangement uses TRBV28 and TRBJ2-3, with 10 bases lining up with TRBD2. The junction had 7 bases not matched to a gene; V was cut back by 5 bases and J by 5 bases. This CDR3 is built from 15 residues. Germline V gene sequence: CDR1 MDHEN, CDR2 SYDVKM. For the CDR3, the DNA is TGTGCCAGCAGTCTCCTAGCGGGAGTTAGAGATACGCAGTATTTT. Translation gives CASSLLAGVRDTQYF.

The V call is TRBV28, the J call TRBJ2-1; no clear D gene. Trimming took off 5 bases at V and 4 bases at J, with 9 bases between the two ends. CDR1 and CDR2 (germline): MDHEN, SYDVKM. CDR3 length: 13 residues. The CDR3 DNA is TGTGCCAGCAGTAAGATACAGTACAATGAGCAGTTCTTC. Protein product: CASSKIQYNEQFF.

The chain uses TRBV14 and TRBJ2-7, with a tentative D call TRBD1 (5 bases). CDR1 SGHDN and CDR2 FVKESK come from the germline V gene. Trimming stripped 1 base from V and 4 bases from J, with 8 bases between. The CDR3 is made up of 13 amino acids. CDR3 sequence (DNA): TGTGCCAGCAGCCAAGTGCAGGGTTACGAGCAGTACTTC. As protein: CASSQVQGYEQYF.

The CDR3 protein is CAWDSPAEAFF. CDR3 bases: TGTGCCTGGGACAGCCCGGCTGAAGCTTTCTTT. The V and J genes are TRBV30 and TRBJ1-1; possible D gene TRBD1, 5 bases. The CDR3 is 11 amino acids. The V end lost 5 bases, the J end lost 6 bases, and 10 bases lay between the germline ends. CDR1 and CDR2 from the germline V gene are GTSNPN and SVGIG (reference sequence).